This is a list of T cell receptor beta chains from one sample in a study of T cells expressing NK-cell markers. Each CDR3 protein gets one entry in TCRdb, which reprocessed the 5' RACE reads and gives no DNA. This sample's table reports about 260,000 distinct CDR3 sequences. Sequences were obtained from blood T cells: a sorted CD56 or NKG2C T cell subset, CD4+ or CD8+ T cells, or bulk PBMC T cells (not recorded which). These receptors were taken from a young man in good health. Both conserved end residues are part of each CDR3. The order of the fields is V gene, J gene, CDR3 protein.

V: TRBV20-1; J: TRBJ2-1; CDR3: CSARVGGNYNEQFF
V: TRBV19; J: TRBJ2-4; CDR3: CASRTGSGRGVKNIQYF
V: TRBV6-1; J: TRBJ2-7; CDR3: CASRSGTSYEQYF
V: TRBV28; J: TRBJ1-2; CDR3: CASSLDRVGYTF
V: TRBV27; J: TRBJ2-4; CDR3: CASKGFDIQYF
V: TRBV10-3; J: TRBJ1-5; CDR3: CAISESVTANQPQHF
V: TRBV7-2; J: TRBJ1-6; CDR3: CASSLAGQPNSPLHF
V: TRBV6-1; J: TRBJ2-3; CDR3: CASSEAWGPSTDTQYF
V: TRBV11-2; J: TRBJ2-1; CDR3: CASSSGDYNEQFF
V: TRBV18; J: TRBJ2-7; CDR3: CASTKEGGYEQYF